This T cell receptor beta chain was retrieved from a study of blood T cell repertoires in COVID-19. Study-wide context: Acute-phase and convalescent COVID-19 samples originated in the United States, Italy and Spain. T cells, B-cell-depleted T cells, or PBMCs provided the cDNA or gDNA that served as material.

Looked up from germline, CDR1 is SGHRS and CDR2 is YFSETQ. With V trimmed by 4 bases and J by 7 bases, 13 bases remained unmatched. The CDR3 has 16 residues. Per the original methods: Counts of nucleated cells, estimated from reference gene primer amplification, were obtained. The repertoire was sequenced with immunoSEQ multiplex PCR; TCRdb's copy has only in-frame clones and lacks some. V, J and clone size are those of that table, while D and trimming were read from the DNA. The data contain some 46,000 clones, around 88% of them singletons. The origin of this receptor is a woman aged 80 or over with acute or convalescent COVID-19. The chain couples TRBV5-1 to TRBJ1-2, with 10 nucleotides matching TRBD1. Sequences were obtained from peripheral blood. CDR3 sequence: CASSRDRGEGSSGYTF. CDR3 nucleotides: TGCGCCAGCAGCAGGGACAGGGGAGAAGGTTCCAGTGGCTACACCTTC.